These 9 T cell receptor beta chains were sequenced from one sample in a study of cytomegalovirus exposure and HLA in healthy donors. PCR employed 60 Vbeta and 13 Jbeta primers. Profiling relied on immunoSEQ multiplex PCR, and the TCRdb table lists in-frame clones only, not all of them. The profile covers 180,000 or so clones, with around 78% appearing a single time and about 1.5% taken by the ten largest. Specimen: PBMCs. These receptors were obtained from a man aged 18 to 29 in good health and CMV-seronegative.

This chain joins TRBV5-4 and TRBJ2-3, with TRBD2 matching over 14 bases. Trimming cost V 6 bases and J 0 bases; bases outside gene matches: 6. CDR1 and CDR2 from the germline V gene are SGHNT and YYREEE (reference sequence). The CDR3 contains 17 residues. DNA of the CDR3: TGTGCCAGCAAGGGACTAGCGGGGGAACGGAGCACAGATACGCAGTATTTT. This sequence encodes CASKGLAGERSTDTQYF.

This chain links TRBV14 with TRBJ1-6; 7 bases agree with TRBD1. CDR3 length equals 18 residues. CDR1 is SGHDN, CDR2 FVKESK, per germline. With 2 bases clipped from V and 2 bases from J, the junction kept 9 bases outside the gene matches. The CDR3 here is CASSQRRGQGTYNSPLHF. CDR3 bases: TGTGCCAGCAGCCAAAGGAGGGGGCAGGGCACCTATAATTCACCCCTCCACTTT. The whole variable domain, filled in from reference TRBV14 and TRBJ1-6, reads EAGVTQFPSHSVIEKGQTVTLRCDPISGHDNLYWYRRVMGKEIKFLLHFVKESKQDESGMPNNRFLAERTGGTYSTLKVQPAELEDSGVYFCASSQRRGQGTYNSPLHFGNGTRLTVT.

The chain combines TRBV23-1 with TRBJ1-1; D is ambiguous. TRBV23-1 is an ORF, and what it does is uncertain. V was clipped by 0 bases and J by 1 base, with 18 bases between them. The CDR3 loop spans 18 amino acids. The CDR3 region has the DNA TGCGCCAGCAGTCAATCTCGCTTTCCGCGGGAGTGGAACACTGAAGCTTTCTTT. Translating gives CASSQSRFPREWNTEAFF.

The J gene is TRBJ2-7, the V gene TRBV6-1; tentatively, D is TRBD1 (6 bases). Germline loops: CDR1 MNHNS, CDR2 SASEGT. Deletions cut 4 bases from V and 2 bases from J, with 21 bases between. The CDR3 is made up of 17 amino acids. The CDR3, as DNA: TGTGCCAGCAGTGTAAGCTCGACAGGATTCGCTACCTACGAGCAGTACTTC. The encoded protein is CASSVSSTGFATYEQYF.

The chain joins TRBV11-2 to TRBJ2-7, with 10 bases matching TRBD1. The length of the CDR3 is 14 residues. The V segment lost 3 bases and the J segment 6 bases; nucleotides outside the gene matches: 5. CDR1 SGHAT and CDR2 FQNNGV come from the germline V gene. The CDR3 sequence: CASSFRGQGSEQYF. CDR3 DNA sequence: TGTGCCAGCAGCTTCAGGGGACAGGGGTCCGAGCAGTACTTC.

This chain uses TRBV19 with TRBJ1-1, with a tentative D call TRBD1 (5 bases). CDR3 length: 14 residues. Germline V gene sequence: CDR1 LNHDA, CDR2 SQIVND (reference sequence). Trimming pared 4 bases from V and 4 bases from J, leaving 13 bases between. The CDR3 reads CASSTQGLATEAFF. The CDR3 DNA sequence: TGTGCCAGTAGTACCCAGGGACTAGCCACTGAAGCTTTCTTT. Variable domain in full (rest from reference TRBV19 and TRBJ1-1): DGGITQSPKYLFRKEGQNVTLSCEQNLNHDAMYWYRQDPGQGLRLIYYSQIVNDFQKGDIAEGYSVSREKKESFPLTVTSAQKNPTAFYLCASSTQGLATEAFFGQGTRLTVV.

This clone is a singleton in its sample. The chain carries TRBV6-1 and TRBJ1-6, with D unresolved. Trimming removed 6 bases at V and 6 bases at J, with 15 bases between. The CDR3 loop spans 15 amino acids. CDR1 is MNHNS and CDR2 is SASEGT in the germline V gene. CDR3 amino acids: CASRGTPTLNSPLHF. The CDR3 DNA follows: TGTGCCAGCAGGGGCACCCCGACCCTTAATTCACCCCTCCACTTT.

CDR3 in DNA: TGTGCCAGCAGCAAAGCCGACAGGGGGTATGGAAACACCATATATTTT. It encodes CASSKADRGYGNTIYF. The V call is TRBV21-1, the J call TRBJ1-3; no DNA check was done on the table's D call, TRBD1. TRBV21-1 constitutes a pseudogene. This CDR3 region has 16 residues.

Here the CDR3 DNA reads TGTGCCAGCAGGTGGGCCTTAGCGGGCTGTCTAGCCAAAAACATTCAGTACTTC. As protein: CASRWALAGCLAKNIQYF. This chain uses TRBV7-4 with TRBJ2-4; TRBD2 aligns across 7 bases. This CDR3 contains 18 residues. V shed 6 bases, J shed 0 bases, and the junction held 14 bases outside the gene matches. Per the germline V gene, CDR1 is SGHVT and CDR2 is SQSDAQ.